This T cell receptor (beta chain) was sequenced in a study of CD8 T cells in Susac syndrome. Reverse transcription of roughly 0.45 to 1 ug RNA was performed with random hexamers. immunoSEQ multiplex PCR amplified TCR beta CDR3 across 54 Vbeta, 13 Jbeta. MiXCR was run by TCRdb on the immunoSEQ multiplex PCR reads, yielding one entry per CDR3 protein. This sample has about 130,000 distinct CDR3 sequences, with about 95% found just once. Study-level points and caveats: The relatively small number of individuals in the TCR sequencing and HLA analysis was acknowledged by the study.

Sequencing of TCR beta was performed on blood CD8+ and CD4+ T cells. Healthy donors acted as controls, with matching for age and sex. Points on this clonotype: As yet, its antigen is unknown.

With 1 base removed from V and 6 bases from J, the gap between germline ends came to 5 bases. Germline CDR1 is KGHDR and CDR2 is SFDVKD. This CDR3 is 13 amino acids long. The sequencing sample was made of CD4+ T cells from PBMCs. This TCR was sampled from a human donor in good health. The chain links TRBV24-1 to TRBJ2-2, with D unresolved. CDR3 coding DNA: TGTGCCACCAGTGATTTTGACGCCGGGGAGCTGTTTTTT. As protein: CATSDFDAGELFF.